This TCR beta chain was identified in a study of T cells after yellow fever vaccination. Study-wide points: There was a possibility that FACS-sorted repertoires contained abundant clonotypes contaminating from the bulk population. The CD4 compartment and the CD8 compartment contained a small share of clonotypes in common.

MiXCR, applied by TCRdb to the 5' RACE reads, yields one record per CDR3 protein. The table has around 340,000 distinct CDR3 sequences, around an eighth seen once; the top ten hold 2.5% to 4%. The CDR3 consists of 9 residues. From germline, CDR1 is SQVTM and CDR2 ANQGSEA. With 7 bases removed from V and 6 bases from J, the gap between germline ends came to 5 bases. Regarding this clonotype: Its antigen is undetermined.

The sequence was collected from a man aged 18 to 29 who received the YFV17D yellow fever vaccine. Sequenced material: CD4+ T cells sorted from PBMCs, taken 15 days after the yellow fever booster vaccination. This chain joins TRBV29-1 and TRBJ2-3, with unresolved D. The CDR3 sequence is CSASDTQYF. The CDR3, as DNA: TGCAGCGCAAGCGATACGCAGTATTTT.